The 11 T cell receptor beta chains listed next were all sequenced from one sample in a study of blood T cells in healthy people across ages. For the second PCR, which ran for roughly 6 to 11 cycles, a sample-barcoded 5' primer and a J-beta primer mix were used. TCRdb reprocessed the 5' RACE reads with MiXCR, giving one entry per CDR3 protein. This table has 920,000 or so distinct CDR3 sequences, over 35% appearing once. Sequencing was done on a sample of blood. These receptors were taken from a woman aged 55 to 70 in good health.

The chain employs TRBV6-5 and TRBJ2-5; 7 nucleotides agree with TRBD2. CDR1 MNHEY and CDR2 SVGAGI come from the germline V gene. The CDR3 is 15 residues long. J was trimmed by 4 bases and V by 0 bases; bases with no gene match: 5. In DNA form, the CDR3 reads TGTGCCAGCAGTTACTCTCCGGGGAGGGGAGAGACCCAGTACTTC. As protein: CASSYSPGRGETQYF.

Only a few counts were recorded for this clonotype. The V and J genes are TRBV29-1 and TRBJ2-7; 8 bases match TRBD2. The J call is doubtful: the DNA matches TRBJ2-5 better. The CDR3 covers 13 residues. Looked up from germline, CDR1 is SQVTM and CDR2 is ANQGSEA. CDR3 coding DNA: TGCAGCGTCGGGGGGGAAGGGGTGGTGACCCAGTACTTC. Protein product: CSVGGEGVVTQYF.

The chain employs TRBV12-3 or TRBV12-4 and TRBJ2-3, with 12 nucleotides matching TRBD2. This CDR3 spans 15 amino acids. With 7 bases clipped from V and 4 bases from J, the junction kept 6 bases outside the gene matches. CDR3 sequence (DNA): TGTGCCAGCAAGCCTAGCGGGAGGGTTGCAGATACGCAGTATTTT. It specifies CASKPSGRVADTQYF.

This chain connects TRBV5-1 to TRBJ2-1, with TRBD1 matching over 9 bases. CDR3 size: 17 residues. CDR1 and CDR2 (germline): SGHRS, YFSETQ. V lost 4 bases to trimming and J lost 1 base; unmatched junction nucleotides: 9. CDR3 nucleotides: TGCGCCAGCAGCACCGGGACAGGGAGTATATCCTACAATGAGCAGTTCTTC. Its translation is CASSTGTGSISYNEQFF.

The J gene is TRBJ2-1, the V gene TRBV4-3; 9 bases align to TRBD1. CDR1 is LGHNA and CDR2 is YSLEER in the germline V gene. V trimming: 5 bases; J trimming: 7 bases; junction bases outside the gene matches: 18. The CDR3 sequence is 18 residues long. The DNA of the CDR3 is TGCGCCAGCAGCAAGATCTCAGGTGGGGGACAGGGTCTAAATGAGCAGTTCTTC. Protein sequence: CASSKISGGGQGLNEQFF.

J is TRBJ2-4 and V is TRBV7-3; 7 bases agree with TRBD2. TRBJ2-7 matches the DNA end more closely, so the J call is doubtful. The CDR3 length is 14 residues. Germline V CDR1 and CDR2: SGHTA, FQGTGA. The CDR3 here is CASSLTSRRDEQYF. CDR3 nucleotide sequence: TGTGCCAGCAGCTTGACTAGCAGGAGAGACGAGCAGTACTTC.

This sequence joins TRBV27 and TRBJ2-1, with a tentative D call TRBD2 (5 bases). The germline V gene encodes CDR1 MNHEY and CDR2 SMNVEV (reference sequence). Between the trimmed V and J ends, which lost 4 bases and 2 bases, there was a span of 9 bases. CDR3 size: 14 residues. The CDR3 region has the DNA TGTGCCAGCAGTTCTGACTACCCCTACAATGAGCAGTTCTTC. Its translation is CASSSDYPYNEQFF.

This clonotype was observed a few times. The chain uses TRBV27 and TRBJ1-2; 9 bases map to TRBD1. Germline CDR1 is MNHEY and CDR2 is SMNVEV (reference sequence). CDR3 length: 15 residues. V lost 0 bases to trimming and J lost 6 bases; unmatched junction nucleotides: 5. CDR3 protein: CASSLSGTGSDGYTF. The CDR3 DNA is TGTGCCAGCAGTTTATCCGGGACAGGGTCGGATGGCTACACCTTC.

V usage is TRBV3-1 and J usage is TRBJ1-4, with 12 bases fitting TRBD1. With V trimmed by 5 bases and J by 10 bases, 5 bases remained unmatched. Germline CDR1 LGHDT, CDR2 YNNKEL (reference sequence). This CDR3 spans 14 amino acids. The CDR3 loop reads CASSTGQGAGKLFF. CDR3 coding DNA: TGTGCCAGCAGCACGGGACAGGGGGCGGGAAAACTGTTTTTT.

This clonotype appeared a single time. The germline gene is not matched at one end of the junction; a read error may be the cause. The rearrangement joins TRBV20-1 to TRBJ2-4; D unresolved. This CDR3 contains 16 residues. Germline CDR1 DFQATT, CDR2 SNEGSKA (reference sequence). In DNA, the CDR3 is TGCAGTGTTAGAGATGGCGGAAACATAGCCAAAAACATTCAGTACTTC. It translates to CSVRDGGNIAKNIQYF.

This chain links TRBV2 with TRBJ1-6, with D perhaps TRBD1 (5 bases). This CDR3 region has 15 residues. CDR1 and CDR2 from the germline V gene are SNHLY and FYNNEI. V lost 4 bases and J lost 0, with 7 bases in between. The CDR3 DNA sequence: TGTGCCAGCAGTGTAGACAGCTCCTATAATTCACCCCTCCACTTT. Amino acids: CASSVDSSYNSPLHF.